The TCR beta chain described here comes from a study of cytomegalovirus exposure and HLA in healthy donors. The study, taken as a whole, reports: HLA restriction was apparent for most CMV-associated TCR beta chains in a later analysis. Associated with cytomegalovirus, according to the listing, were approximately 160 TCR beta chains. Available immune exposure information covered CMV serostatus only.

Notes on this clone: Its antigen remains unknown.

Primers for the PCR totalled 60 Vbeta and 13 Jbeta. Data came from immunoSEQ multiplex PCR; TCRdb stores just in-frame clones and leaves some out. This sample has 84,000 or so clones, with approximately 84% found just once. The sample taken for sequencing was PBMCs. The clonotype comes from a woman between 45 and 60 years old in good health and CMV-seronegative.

CDR3 sequence: CSVSGQVTDTQYF. DNA for the CDR3: TGCAGCGTTTCGGGACAGGTCACAGATACGCAGTATTTT. The rearrangement links TRBV29-1 to TRBJ2-3, with TRBD1 matching 8 bases. V was clipped by 5 bases and J by 2 bases; unmatched bases: 3. CDR3 length: 13 amino acids. The germline V gene has CDR1 SQVTM and CDR2 ANQGSEA.